This entry features one T cell receptor (beta chain) sequence. The data derive from a study of blood T cell repertoires in COVID-19. Across the whole study: Some COVID-19 samples were acute and others convalescent; all came from the United States, Italy and Spain.

Under the authors' procedure: Scientists estimated how many nucleated cells there were by amplifying reference gene primers. Assay: immunoSEQ multiplex PCR; the TCRdb copy retains only in-frame clones and omits some. V and J calls and clone size are copied from that table; D and trimming were computed from the DNA. The table lists about 150,000 clones, about 90% of them singletons. The sequencing sample was made of peripheral blood. This receptor was taken from a man aged 55-75 years with acute or convalescent COVID-19.

CDR3 amino acids: CASSPRAGFNEQFF. The CDR3 DNA sequence: TGTGCCAGCAGCCCCCGCGCAGGGTTCAATGAGCAGTTCTTC. V gene TRBV3-1 (or the pseudogene TRBV3-2) combines with J gene TRBJ2-1, with D possibly matching TRBD1 (5 bases). Germline CDR1 reads LGHDT; CDR2 reads YNNKEL (reference sequence). The CDR3 consists of 14 residues. The V end was cut by 4 bases, the J end by 6 bases, with 13 bases between.